This T cell receptor (beta chain) was captured in a study of PD-L1 blockade in urothelial cancer. Study as a whole: T cells were recovered from blood samples at a median of 141,255.

Germline V gives CDR1 SNHLY, CDR2 FYNNEI. This CDR3 comprises 15 residues. J was trimmed by 2 bases and V by 3 bases; bases with no gene match: 6. Synthetic TCR analog templates were added to each PCR reaction. The table came from immunoSEQ multiplex PCR; TCRdb's copy has only in-frame clones and leaves some out. The sample lists 50,000 or so clones; about four fifths were seen once. Patients each gave 1 to 8 samples, pretreatment and on-treatment. V and J are TRBV2 and TRBJ2-5; 7 nucleotides agree with TRBD1. The sample consisted of PBMCs, taken around atezolizumab (anti-PD-L1) treatment. This TCR was recovered from a man between 65 and 80 years old with urothelial cancer. CDR3 residues: CASSDLGTVQETQYF. The CDR3 nucleotides read TGTGCCAGCAGTGACCTCGGGACAGTACAAGAGACCCAGTACTTC.